Sequencing of this TCR beta chain was carried out in a study of blood T cell repertoires in COVID-19. Overall study: Whether acute or convalescent, the COVID-19 samples came from the United States, Italy and Spain. T cells, B-cell-depleted T cells, or PBMCs supplied cDNA or gDNA.

Assay: immunoSEQ multiplex PCR; the TCRdb copy retains only in-frame clones and omits some. The sample consists of about 170,000 clones, around four fifths of them appearing once. Seattle patient enrollment occurred during active infection, with longitudinal follow-up thereafter. Germline CDR1 LGHDT, CDR2 YNNKEL (reference sequence). The CDR3 has 15 residues. Trimming removed 3 bases from V and 4 bases from J, with 14 bases in between. Sample: peripheral blood. The chain recombines TRBV3-1 (or the pseudogene TRBV3-2) with TRBJ2-3, with D possibly TRBD1 on 5 matching bases. The origin of this receptor is a woman of 80 years or more with COVID-19, enrolled during active disease. The CDR3 DNA sequence: TGTGCCAGCAGCCACCTGCAGGGTAGGCCAGATACGCAGTATTTT. Protein product: CASSHLQGRPDTQYF.